Listed here is a single T cell receptor beta chain. In the original processing: Estimation of nucleated cell counts relied on the amplification of reference gene primers. Only in-frame clones appear in the TCRdb table, and some are missing; sequencing was by immunoSEQ multiplex PCR. That table furnishes V, J and clone size, whereas the DNA furnished D and trimming. This sample yields approximately 190,000 clones, of which about four fifths are seen a single time; about 7% belongs to the top ten. The data were taken from a study of blood T cell repertoires in COVID-19. About the research overall: From the United States, Italy and Spain came samples of acute and convalescent COVID-19. In each case, the material was cDNA or gDNA derived from T cells, B-cell-depleted T cells, or PBMCs.

The germline gives CDR1 LGHDT, CDR2 YNNKEL (reference sequence). J lost 6 bases, V lost 4 bases, and 8 bases had no gene match. The CDR3 totals 15 residues. The source is a man in his fifties or sixties with acute or convalescent COVID-19. The sample was peripheral blood. The chain is built from TRBV3-1 (or the pseudogene TRBV3-2) and TRBJ1-2; the match to TRBD1 covers 10 bases. The CDR3 here is CASSRLDRGRHGYTF. The CDR3 DNA follows: TGTGCCAGCAGCCGCCTTGACAGGGGGCGTCATGGCTACACCTTC.